This T cell receptor (beta chain) appears in the sequencing data of a study of cytomegalovirus exposure and HLA in healthy donors. This PCR relied on a set of 60 Vbeta primers and 13 Jbeta primers. Per the original methods: About 11 million of around 85 million unique TCR beta chains were shared, per a later count. TCRdb keeps only in-frame clones here, not all; method: immunoSEQ multiplex PCR. V and J calls plus clone size are reproduced from that table; the DNA served to infer D and trimming. Among about 180,000 clones listed, about 85% were seen once. Germline V lookup: CDR1 SGHTS, CDR2 YDEGEE. This CDR3 comprises 15 residues. V dropped 0 bases and J dropped 11 bases, with 21 bases sitting between them.

This TCR was recovered from a girl between 10 and 17 years old in good health and CMV-seropositive. The V call is TRBV5-8, the J call TRBJ2-7, with D possibly matching TRBD2 (5 bases). What was sequenced was PBMCs. The CDR3 here is CASSLGLGSGSEEYF. Here the CDR3 DNA reads TGTGCCAGCAGCTTGGGTTTAGGCTCGGGATCTGAGGAGTACTTC.